These 5 T cell receptor beta chains originate from one sample sequenced in a study of blood T cell repertoires in COVID-19. Some clones are missing from TCRdb's copy, which holds only in-frame ones; the method was immunoSEQ multiplex PCR. The table shows tens of thousands of clones, with about 88% occurring only once. The specimen sequenced was peripheral blood. The origin of the receptors is a woman in her fifties or sixties with active or convalescent COVID-19.

This chain joins TRBV7-9 and TRBJ2-1, with 7 positions matching TRBD1. The V segment lost 3 bases and the J segment 2 bases; nucleotides outside the gene matches: 7. CDR1 and CDR2 from the germline V gene are SEHNR and FQNEAQ (reference sequence). This CDR3 contains 16 residues. The CDR3 here is CASSFQGDPPYNEQFF. The CDR3 nucleotides are TGTGCCAGCAGCTTTCAGGGGGACCCCCCCTACAATGAGCAGTTCTTC.

This clone was recorded only once. The chain recombines TRBV9 with TRBJ2-1; D ambiguous. With 4 bases removed from V and 1 base from J, the gap between germline ends came to 12 bases. The CDR3 has 15 amino acids. Per the germline V gene, CDR1 is SGDLS and CDR2 is YYNGEE. DNA of the CDR3: TGTGCCAGCAGCACCACTACCGGGTCCTACAATGAGCAGTTCTTC. Protein: CASSTTTGSYNEQFF.

The J gene is TRBJ2-7, the V gene TRBV9; D is ambiguous. Deletions cut 3 bases from V and 3 bases from J, with 4 bases between. The CDR3 extends over 11 amino acids. Germline V gene lookup returns CDR1 SGDLS and CDR2 YYNGEE. CDR3 in amino acids: CASSANYEQYF. DNA for the CDR3: TGTGCCAGCAGCGCCAACTACGAGCAGTACTTC.

The J gene is TRBJ2-3, the V gene TRBV9, with D maybe TRBD2 (6 bases). Per germline, CDR1 SGDLS and CDR2 YYNGEE. This CDR3 is 15 amino acids long. Trimming cost V 3 bases and J 0 bases, with 11 bases left between them. DNA for the CDR3: TGTGCCAGCAGCGAGGGACTCATTAGCACAGATACGCAGTATTTT. Translation gives CASSEGLISTDTQYF.

This rearrangement joins TRBV5-1 to TRBJ1-1; 8 positions match TRBD1. Germline V gene data show CDR1 as SGHRS and CDR2 as YFSETQ. V was pared by 5 bases and J by 9 bases, with 6 bases of the junction left unmatched. The CDR3 runs 12 residues. CDR3 sequence (DNA): TGCGCCAGCAGGCAGGACAGGGCCAAAGCTTTCTTT. Translated: CASRQDRAKAFF.